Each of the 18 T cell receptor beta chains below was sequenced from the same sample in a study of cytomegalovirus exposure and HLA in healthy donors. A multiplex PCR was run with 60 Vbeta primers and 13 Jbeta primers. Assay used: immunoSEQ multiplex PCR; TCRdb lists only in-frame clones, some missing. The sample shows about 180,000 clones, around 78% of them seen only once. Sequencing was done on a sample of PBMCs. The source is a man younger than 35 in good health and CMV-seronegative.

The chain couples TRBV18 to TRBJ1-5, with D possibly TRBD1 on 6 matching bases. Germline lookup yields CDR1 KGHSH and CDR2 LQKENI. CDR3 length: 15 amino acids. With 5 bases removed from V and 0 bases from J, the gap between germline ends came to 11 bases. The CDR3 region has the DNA TGTGCCAGCTCAGAGACAGGTTATAGCAATCAGCCCCAGCATTTT. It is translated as CASSETGYSNQPQHF. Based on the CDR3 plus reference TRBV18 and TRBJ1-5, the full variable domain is NAGVMQNPRHLVRRRGQEARLRCSPMKGHSHVYWYRQLPEEGLKFMVYLQKENIIDESGMPKERFSAEFPKEGPSILRIQQVVRGDSAAYFCASSETGYSNQPQHFGDGTRLSIL.

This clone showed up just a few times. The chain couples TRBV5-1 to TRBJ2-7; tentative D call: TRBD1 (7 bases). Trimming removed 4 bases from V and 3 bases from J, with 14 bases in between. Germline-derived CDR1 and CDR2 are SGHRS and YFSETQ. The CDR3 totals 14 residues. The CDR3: CASSPVQGGYEQYF. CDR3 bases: TGCGCCAGCAGCCCGGTGCAGGGGGGCTACGAGCAGTACTTC.

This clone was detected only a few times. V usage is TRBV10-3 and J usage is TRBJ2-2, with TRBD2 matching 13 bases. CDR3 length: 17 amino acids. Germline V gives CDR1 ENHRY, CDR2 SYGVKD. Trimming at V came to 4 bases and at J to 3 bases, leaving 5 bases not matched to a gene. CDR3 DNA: TGTGCCATCAGTGGAGCAGGGACTAGCGGGGACACCGGGGAGCTGTTTTTT. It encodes CAISGAGTSGDTGELFF.

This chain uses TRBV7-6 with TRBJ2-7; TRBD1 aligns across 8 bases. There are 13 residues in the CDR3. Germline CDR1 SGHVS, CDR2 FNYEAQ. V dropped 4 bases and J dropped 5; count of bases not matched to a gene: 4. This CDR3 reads CASSYGQGNEQYF. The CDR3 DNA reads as TGTGCCAGCAGCTACGGACAGGGCAACGAGCAGTACTTC.

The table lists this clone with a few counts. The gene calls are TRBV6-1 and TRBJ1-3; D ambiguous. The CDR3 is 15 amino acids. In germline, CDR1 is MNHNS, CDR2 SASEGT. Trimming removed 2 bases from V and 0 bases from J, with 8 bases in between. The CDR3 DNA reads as TGTGCCAGCAGTGAAACACAGAGCTCTGGAAACACCATATATTTT. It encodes CASSETQSSGNTIYF.

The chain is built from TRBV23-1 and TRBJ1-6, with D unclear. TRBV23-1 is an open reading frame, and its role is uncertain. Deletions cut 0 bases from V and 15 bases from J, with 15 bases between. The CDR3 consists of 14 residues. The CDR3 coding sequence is TGCGCCAGCAGTCAATCGGATCCCCTGAGGGACCTCCACTTT. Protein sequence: CASSQSDPLRDLHF.

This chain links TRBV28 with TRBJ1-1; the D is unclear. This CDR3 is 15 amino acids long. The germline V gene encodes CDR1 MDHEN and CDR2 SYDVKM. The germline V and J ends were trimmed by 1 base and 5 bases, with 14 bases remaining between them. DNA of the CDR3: TGTGCCAGCAGTTTATTTCTAACACGGCGGACTGAAGCTTTCTTT. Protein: CASSLFLTRRTEAFF. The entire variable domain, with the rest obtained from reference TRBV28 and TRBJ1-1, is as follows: DVKVTQSSRYLVKRTGEKVFLECVQDMDHENMFWYRQDPGLGLRLIYFSYDVKMKEKGDIPEGYSVSREKKERFSLILESASTNQTSMYLCASSLFLTRRTEAFFGQGTRLTVV.

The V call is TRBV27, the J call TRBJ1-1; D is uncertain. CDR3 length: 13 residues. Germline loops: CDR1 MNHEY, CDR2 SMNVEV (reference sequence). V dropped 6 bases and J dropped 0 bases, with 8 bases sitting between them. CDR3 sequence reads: CASSPELNTEAFF. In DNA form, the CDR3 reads TGTGCCAGCAGCCCGGAGTTGAACACTGAAGCTTTCTTT.

The CDR3 here is CASSPQDSYGYTF. CDR3 bases: TGCGCCAGCAGCCCTCAGGACAGCTATGGCTACACCTTC. This chain joins TRBV4-1 and TRBJ1-2, with D perhaps matching TRBD1 (6 bases). Germline-derived CDR1 and CDR2 are MGHRA and YSYEKL. Trimming took off 4 bases at V and 4 bases at J, with 10 bases between the two ends. The CDR3 extends over 13 amino acids.

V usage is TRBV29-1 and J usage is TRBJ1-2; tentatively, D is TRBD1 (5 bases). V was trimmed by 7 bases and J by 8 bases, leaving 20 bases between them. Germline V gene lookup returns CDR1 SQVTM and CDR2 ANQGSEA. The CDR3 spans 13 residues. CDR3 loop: CSGGEPKGGGYTF. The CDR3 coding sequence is TGCAGCGGGGGGGAACCGAAGGGAGGAGGCTACACCTTC.

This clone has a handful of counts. CDR3 nucleotides: TGTGCCAGCAGCCTAAACCGGGGAAGAGACACTGAAGCTTTCTTT. This gives the protein CASSLNRGRDTEAFF. The chain is built from TRBV7-3 and TRBJ1-1; D is ambiguous. CDR3 length equals 15 residues. V was shortened by 5 bases and J by 3 bases, with 16 bases between the two germline ends. In germline, CDR1 is SGHTA, CDR2 FQGTGA. The full variable domain, with the rest looked up from reference TRBV7-3 and TRBJ1-1, is GAGVSQTPSNKVTEKGKYVELRCDPISGHTALYWYRQSLGQGPEFLIYFQGTGAADDSGLPNDRFFAVRPEGSVSTLKIQRTERGDSAVYLCASSLNRGRDTEAFFGQGTRLTVV.

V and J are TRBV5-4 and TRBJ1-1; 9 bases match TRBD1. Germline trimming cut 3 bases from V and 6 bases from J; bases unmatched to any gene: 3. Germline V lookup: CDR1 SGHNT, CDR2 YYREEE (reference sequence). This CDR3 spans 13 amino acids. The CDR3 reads CASSSGQGPEAFF. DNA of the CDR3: TGTGCCAGCAGCTCCGGACAGGGGCCTGAAGCTTTCTTT. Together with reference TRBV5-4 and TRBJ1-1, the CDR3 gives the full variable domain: ETGVTQSPTHLIKTRGQQVTLRCSSQSGHNTVSWYQQALGQGPQFIFQYYREEENGRGNFPPRFSGLQFPNYSSELNVNALELDDSALYLCASSSGQGPEAFFGQGTRLTVV.

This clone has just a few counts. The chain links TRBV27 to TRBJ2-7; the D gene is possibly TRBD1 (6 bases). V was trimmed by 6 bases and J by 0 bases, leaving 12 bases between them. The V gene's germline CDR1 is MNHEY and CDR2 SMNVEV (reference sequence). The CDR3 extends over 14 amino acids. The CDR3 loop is CASRDQDSSYEQYF. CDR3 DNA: TGTGCCAGCAGGGACCAGGACAGCTCCTACGAGCAGTACTTC.

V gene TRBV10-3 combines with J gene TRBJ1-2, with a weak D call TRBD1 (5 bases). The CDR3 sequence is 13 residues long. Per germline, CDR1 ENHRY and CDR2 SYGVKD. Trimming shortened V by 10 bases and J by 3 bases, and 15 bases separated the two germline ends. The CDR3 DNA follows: TGTGCCACGCTAGCTGGGGGGGACTATGGCTACACCTTC. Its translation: CATLAGGDYGYTF.

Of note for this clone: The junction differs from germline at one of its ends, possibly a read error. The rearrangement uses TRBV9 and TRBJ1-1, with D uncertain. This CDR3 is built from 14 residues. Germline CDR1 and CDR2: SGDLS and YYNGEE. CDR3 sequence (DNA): TGTGCCAGCAGCGTAGAAGAGATCGACACTGAAGCTCTCTTT. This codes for CASSVEEIDTEALF.

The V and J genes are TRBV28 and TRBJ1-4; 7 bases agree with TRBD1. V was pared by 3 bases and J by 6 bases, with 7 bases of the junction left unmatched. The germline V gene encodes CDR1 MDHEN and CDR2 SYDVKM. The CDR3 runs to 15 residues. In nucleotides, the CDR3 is TGTGCCAGCAGTTTTTCGACAGGGCGGCATGAAAAACTGTTTTTT. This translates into CASSFSTGRHEKLFF.

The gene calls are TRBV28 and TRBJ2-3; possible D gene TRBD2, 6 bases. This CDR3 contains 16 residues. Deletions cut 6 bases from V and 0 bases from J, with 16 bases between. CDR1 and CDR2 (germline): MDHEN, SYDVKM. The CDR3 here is CASSPPGDSSTDTQYF. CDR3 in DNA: TGTGCCAGCAGCCCCCCGGGGGATTCTAGCACAGATACGCAGTATTTT.

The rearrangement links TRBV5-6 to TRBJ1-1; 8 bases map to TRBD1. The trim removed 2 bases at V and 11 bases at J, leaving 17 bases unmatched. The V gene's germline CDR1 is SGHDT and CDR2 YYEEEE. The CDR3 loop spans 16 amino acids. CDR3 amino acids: CASSFGTGTLGPGAFF. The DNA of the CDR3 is TGTGCCAGCAGCTTCGGGACAGGAACCTTGGGGCCTGGGGCTTTCTTT.